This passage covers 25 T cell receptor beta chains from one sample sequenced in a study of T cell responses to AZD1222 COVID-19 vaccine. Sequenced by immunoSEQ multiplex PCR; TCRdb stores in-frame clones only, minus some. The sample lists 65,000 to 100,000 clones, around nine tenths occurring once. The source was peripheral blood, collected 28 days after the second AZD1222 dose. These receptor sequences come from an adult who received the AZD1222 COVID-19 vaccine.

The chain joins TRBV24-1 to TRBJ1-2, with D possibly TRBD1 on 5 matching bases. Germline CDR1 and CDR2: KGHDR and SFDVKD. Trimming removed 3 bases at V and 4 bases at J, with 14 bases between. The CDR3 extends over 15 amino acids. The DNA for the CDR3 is TGTGCCACCAGTGATGGGGGGTTCGGCGGCTATGGCTACACCTTC. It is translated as CATSDGGFGGYGYTF.

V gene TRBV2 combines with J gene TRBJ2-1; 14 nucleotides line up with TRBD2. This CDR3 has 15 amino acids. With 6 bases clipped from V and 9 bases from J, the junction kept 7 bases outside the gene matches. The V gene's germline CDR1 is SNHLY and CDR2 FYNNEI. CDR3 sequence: CASSEGLAGAPEQFF. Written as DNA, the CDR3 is TGTGCCAGCAGCGAGGGACTAGCGGGAGCTCCTGAGCAGTTCTTC.

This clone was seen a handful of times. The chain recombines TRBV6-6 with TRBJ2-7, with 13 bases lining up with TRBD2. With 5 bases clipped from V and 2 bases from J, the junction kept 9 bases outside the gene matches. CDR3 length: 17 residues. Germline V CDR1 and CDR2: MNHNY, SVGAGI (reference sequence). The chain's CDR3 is CASSPRGGTSGTYEQYF. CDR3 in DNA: TGTGCCAGCAGTCCGAGGGGCGGGACTAGCGGGACCTACGAGCAGTACTTC.

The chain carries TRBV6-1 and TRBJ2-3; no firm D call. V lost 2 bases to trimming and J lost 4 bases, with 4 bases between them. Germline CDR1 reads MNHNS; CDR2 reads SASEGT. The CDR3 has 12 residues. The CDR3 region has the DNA TGTGCCAGCAGTGAACACTCAGATACGCAGTATTTT. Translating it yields CASSEHSDTQYF.

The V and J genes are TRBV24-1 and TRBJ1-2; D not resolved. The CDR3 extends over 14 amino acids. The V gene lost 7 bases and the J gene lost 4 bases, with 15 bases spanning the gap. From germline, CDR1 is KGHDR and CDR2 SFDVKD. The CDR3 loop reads CATSRGPGAYGYTF. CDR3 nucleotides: TGTGCCACCAGCAGAGGTCCGGGAGCCTATGGCTACACCTTC.

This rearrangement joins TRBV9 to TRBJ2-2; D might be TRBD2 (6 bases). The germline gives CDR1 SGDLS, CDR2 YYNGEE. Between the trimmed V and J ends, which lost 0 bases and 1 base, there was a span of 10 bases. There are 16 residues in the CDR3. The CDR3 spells CASSVVVGLNTGELFF. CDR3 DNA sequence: TGTGCCAGCAGCGTAGTTGTGGGACTGAACACCGGGGAGCTGTTTTTT.

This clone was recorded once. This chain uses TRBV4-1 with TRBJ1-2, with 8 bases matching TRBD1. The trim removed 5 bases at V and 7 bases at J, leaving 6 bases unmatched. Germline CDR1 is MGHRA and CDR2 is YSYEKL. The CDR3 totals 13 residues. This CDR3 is CASSNGQGFGYTF. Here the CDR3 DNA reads TGCGCCAGCAGCAATGGACAGGGATTTGGCTACACCTTC.

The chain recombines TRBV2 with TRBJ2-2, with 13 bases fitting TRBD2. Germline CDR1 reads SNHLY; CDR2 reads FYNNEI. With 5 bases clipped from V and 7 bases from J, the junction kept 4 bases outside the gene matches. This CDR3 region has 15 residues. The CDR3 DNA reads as TGTGCCAGCAGTAACCGACTAGCGGGAGGCGGGGAGCTGTTTTTT. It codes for CASSNRLAGGGELFF.

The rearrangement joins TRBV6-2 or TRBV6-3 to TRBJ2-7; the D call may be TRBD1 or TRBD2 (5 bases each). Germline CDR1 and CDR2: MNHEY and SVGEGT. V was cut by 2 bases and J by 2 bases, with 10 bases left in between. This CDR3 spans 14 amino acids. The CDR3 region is CASSYGTYTYEQYF. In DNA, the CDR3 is TGTGCCAGCAGTTACGGGACGTATACCTACGAGCAGTACTTC.

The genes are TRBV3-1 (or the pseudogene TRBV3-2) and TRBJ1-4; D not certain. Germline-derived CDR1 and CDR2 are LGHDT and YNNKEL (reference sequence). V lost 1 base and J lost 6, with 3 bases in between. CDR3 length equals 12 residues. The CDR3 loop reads CASSQVDEKLFF. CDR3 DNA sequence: TGTGCCAGCAGCCAAGTTGATGAAAAACTGTTTTTT.

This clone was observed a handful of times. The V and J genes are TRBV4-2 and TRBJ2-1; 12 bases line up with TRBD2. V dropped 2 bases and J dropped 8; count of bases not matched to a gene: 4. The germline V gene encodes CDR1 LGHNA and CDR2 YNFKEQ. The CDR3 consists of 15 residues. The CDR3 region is CASSQTTSGSHEQFF. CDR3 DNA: TGTGCCAGCAGCCAAACGACTAGCGGGAGCCATGAGCAGTTCTTC.

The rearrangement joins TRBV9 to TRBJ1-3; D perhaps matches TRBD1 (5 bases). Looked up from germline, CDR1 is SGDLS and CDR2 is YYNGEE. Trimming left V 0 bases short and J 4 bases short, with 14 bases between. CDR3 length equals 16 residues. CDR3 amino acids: CASSVALDTRGNTIYF. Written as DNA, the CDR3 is TGTGCCAGCAGCGTAGCTCTGGACACAAGGGGAAACACCATATATTTT.

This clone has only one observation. The CDR3 sequence: CASTDPPVGEFF. CDR3 sequence (DNA): TGTGCCAGCACCGACCCCCCGGTAGGTGAGTTCTTC. V gene TRBV2 combines with J gene TRBJ2-1; D uncertain. Germline V lookup: CDR1 SNHLY, CDR2 FYNNEI. The V end was cut by 7 bases, the J end by 14 bases, with 18 bases between. This CDR3 region has 12 residues.

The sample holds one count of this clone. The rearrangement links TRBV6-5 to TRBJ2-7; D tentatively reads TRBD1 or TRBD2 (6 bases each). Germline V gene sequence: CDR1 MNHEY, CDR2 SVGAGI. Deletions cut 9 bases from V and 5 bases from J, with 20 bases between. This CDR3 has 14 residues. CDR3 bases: TGTGCCAGTAAACCCGGAGGGGGACGAAACGAGCAGTACTTC. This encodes CASKPGGGRNEQYF.

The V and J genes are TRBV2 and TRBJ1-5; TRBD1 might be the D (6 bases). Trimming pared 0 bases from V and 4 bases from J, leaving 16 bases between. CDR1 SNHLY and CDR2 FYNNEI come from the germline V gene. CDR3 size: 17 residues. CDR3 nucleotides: TGTGCCAGCAGTGAAGCGAACAGGGACGGCTTTAATCAGCCCCAGCATTTT. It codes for CASSEANRDGFNQPQHF.

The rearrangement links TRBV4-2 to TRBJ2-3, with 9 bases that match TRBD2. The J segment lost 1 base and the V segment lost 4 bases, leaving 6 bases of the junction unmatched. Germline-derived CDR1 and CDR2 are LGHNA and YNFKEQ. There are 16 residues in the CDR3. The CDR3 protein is CASSPEAGGGTDTQYF. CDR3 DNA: TGTGCCAGCAGCCCGGAAGCGGGAGGAGGCACAGATACGCAGTATTTT.

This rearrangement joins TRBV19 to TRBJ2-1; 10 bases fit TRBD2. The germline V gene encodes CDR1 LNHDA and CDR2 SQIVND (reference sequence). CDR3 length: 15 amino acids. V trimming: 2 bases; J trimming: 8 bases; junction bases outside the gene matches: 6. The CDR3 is CASSIRLAGAYEQFF. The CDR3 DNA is TGTGCCAGTAGTATACGGCTAGCGGGAGCATATGAGCAGTTCTTC.

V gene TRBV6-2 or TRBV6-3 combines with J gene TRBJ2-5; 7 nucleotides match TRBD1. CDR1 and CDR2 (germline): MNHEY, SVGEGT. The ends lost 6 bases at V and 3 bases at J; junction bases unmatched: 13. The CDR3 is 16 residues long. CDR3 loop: CASSPGQADVEETQYF. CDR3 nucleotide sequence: TGTGCCAGCAGCCCCGGACAGGCGGATGTGGAAGAGACCCAGTACTTC.

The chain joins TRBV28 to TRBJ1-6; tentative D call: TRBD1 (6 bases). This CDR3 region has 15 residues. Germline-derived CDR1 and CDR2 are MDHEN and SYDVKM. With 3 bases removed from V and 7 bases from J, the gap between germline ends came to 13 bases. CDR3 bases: TGTGCCAGCAGTTTCGTGGGGGCGAGAAATTCACCCCTCCACTTT. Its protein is CASSFVGARNSPLHF. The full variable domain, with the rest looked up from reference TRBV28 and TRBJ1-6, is DVKVTQSSRYLVKRTGEKVFLECVQDMDHENMFWYRQDPGLGLRLIYFSYDVKMKEKGDIPEGYSVSREKKERFSLILESASTNQTSMYLCASSFVGARNSPLHFGNGTRLTVT.

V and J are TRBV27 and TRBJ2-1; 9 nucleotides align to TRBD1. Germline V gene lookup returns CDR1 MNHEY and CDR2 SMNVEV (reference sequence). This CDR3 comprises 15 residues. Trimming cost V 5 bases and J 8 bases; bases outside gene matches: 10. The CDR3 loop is CASSAAGTGIDEQFF. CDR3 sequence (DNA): TGTGCCAGCAGTGCCGCCGGGACAGGGATTGATGAGCAGTTCTTC.

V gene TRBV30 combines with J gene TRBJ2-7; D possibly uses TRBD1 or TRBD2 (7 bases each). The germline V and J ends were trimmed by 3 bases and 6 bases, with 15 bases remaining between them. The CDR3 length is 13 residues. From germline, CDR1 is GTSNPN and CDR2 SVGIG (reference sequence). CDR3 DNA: TGTGCCTGGAGCCAGGGGGGGGGCAGCGAGCAGTACTTC. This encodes CAWSQGGGSEQYF. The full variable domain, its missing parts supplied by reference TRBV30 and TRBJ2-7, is SQTIHQWPATLVQPVGSPLSLECTVEGTSNPNLYWYRQAAGRGLQLLFYSVGIGQISSEVPQNLSASRPQDRQFILSSKKLLLSDSGFYLCAWSQGGGSEQYFGPGTRLTVT.

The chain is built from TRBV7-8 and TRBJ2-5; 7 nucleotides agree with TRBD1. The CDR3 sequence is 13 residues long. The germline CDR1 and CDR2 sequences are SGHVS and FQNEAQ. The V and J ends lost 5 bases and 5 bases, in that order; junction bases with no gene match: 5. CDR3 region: CASSLTGSETQYF. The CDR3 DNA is TGTGCCAGCAGCCTGACAGGGTCGGAGACCCAGTACTTC.

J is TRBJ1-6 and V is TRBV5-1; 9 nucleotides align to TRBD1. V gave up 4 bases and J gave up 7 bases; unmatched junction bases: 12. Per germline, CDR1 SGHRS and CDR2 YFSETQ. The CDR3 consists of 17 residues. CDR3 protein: CASSRRQGDSENSPLHF. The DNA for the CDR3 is TGCGCCAGCAGCCGACGACAGGGGGATTCGGAGAATTCACCCCTCCACTTT.

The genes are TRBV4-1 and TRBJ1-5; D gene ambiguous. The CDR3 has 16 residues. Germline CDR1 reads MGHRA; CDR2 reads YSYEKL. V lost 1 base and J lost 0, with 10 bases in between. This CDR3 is CASSQGNLYSNQPQHF. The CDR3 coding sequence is TGCGCCAGCAGCCAAGGAAACCTATATAGCAATCAGCCCCAGCATTTT.

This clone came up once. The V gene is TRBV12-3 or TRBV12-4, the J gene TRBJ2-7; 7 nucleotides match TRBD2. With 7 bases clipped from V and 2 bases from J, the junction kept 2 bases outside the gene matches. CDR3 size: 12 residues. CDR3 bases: TGTGCCAGCACGGGGGGAGCCTACGAGCAGTACTTC. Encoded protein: CASTGGAYEQYF.